The clone carrying this T cell receptor (beta chain) occurred many times. Antigen specificity is unknown. TCR beta CDR3 regions were amplified from RNA transcripts. First-round RT-PCR of the TCR CDR3 relied on the HTBI primer set. TCRdb processed the multiplex PCR reads anew with MiXCR; each CDR3 protein has one entry. In the table there are some 560,000 distinct CDR3 sequences, 15% to 19% of which are singletons. The data belong to a study of T cells in Graves' hyperthyroidism and ophthalmopathy. For the study at large: Peripheral blood was acquired at first diagnosis, ahead of any therapy whatsoever.

Study-level points and caveats: For ophthalmopathy, model prediction preceded onset by a median roughly 6.2 months.

The specimen sequenced was blood. This sequence originates from a woman younger than 45 with Graves' hyperthyroidism.

The CDR3 DNA follows: TGTGCCAGCAGTCCCCTAGCGGGTGGATTCACAGATACGCAGTATTTT. This translates into CASSPLAGGFTDTQYF. The J gene is TRBJ2-3, the V gene TRBV28; TRBD2 aligns across 8 bases. The length of the CDR3 is 16 residues. Trimming removed 5 bases from V and 2 bases from J; junction bases left unmatched: 9. Germline V gene data show CDR1 as MDHEN and CDR2 as SYDVKM.